Each of the 2 T cell receptor beta chains below was sequenced from the same sample in a study of cytomegalovirus exposure and HLA in healthy donors. The PCR was carried out with 60 Vbeta primers and 13 Jbeta primers. Libraries were prepared by immunoSEQ multiplex PCR; TCRdb keeps only in-frame clonotypes and omits some of them. The data contain under 200,000 clones, around three quarters of them singletons. Source material: PBMCs. All receptors come from a woman between 45 and 60 years old in good health and CMV-seronegative.

V and J are TRBV19 and TRBJ1-1; D may be TRBD1 (5 bases). The V end lost 3 bases, the J end lost 4 bases, and 18 bases lay between the germline ends. This CDR3 comprises 16 residues. CDR1 and CDR2 from the germline V gene are LNHDA and SQIVND (reference sequence). The CDR3 DNA follows: TGTGCCAGTAGTATTTCCCCGGGGGGTATGGGCACTGAAGCTTTCTTT. It encodes CASSISPGGMGTEAFF.

This sequence joins TRBV10-3 and TRBJ1-4; D is possibly TRBD1 (5 bases). Trimming removed 10 bases at V and 4 bases at J, with 13 bases between. The CDR3 spans 13 residues. Germline V CDR1 and CDR2: ENHRY, SYGVKD. CDR3 DNA sequence: TGTGCCACCCATGGGGGGAATAATGAAAAACTGTTTTTT. Translated: CATHGGNNEKLFF.